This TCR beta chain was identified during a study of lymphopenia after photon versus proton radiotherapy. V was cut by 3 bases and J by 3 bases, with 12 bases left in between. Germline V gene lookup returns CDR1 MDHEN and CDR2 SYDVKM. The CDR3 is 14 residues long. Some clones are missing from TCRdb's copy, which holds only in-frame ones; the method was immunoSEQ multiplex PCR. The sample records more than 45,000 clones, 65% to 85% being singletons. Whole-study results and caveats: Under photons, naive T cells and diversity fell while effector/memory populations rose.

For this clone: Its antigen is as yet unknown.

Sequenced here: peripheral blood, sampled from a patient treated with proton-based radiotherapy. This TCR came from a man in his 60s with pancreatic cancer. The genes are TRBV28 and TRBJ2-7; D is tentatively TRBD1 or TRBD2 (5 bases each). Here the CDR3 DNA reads TGTGCCAGCAGTTTTACGGGACGGAGCTACGAGCAGTACTTC. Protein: CASSFTGRSYEQYF.